A single sample gave rise to the 21 T cell receptor beta chains below, sequenced in a study of monozygotic twins with inflammatory bowel disease. Following a re-call of the 5' RACE reads, TCRdb has one entry per CDR3 protein and lacks DNA. The sample has some 200,000 distinct CDR3 sequences, and its top ten clones hold approximately 1.6%. Sequenced: blood. The receptors were sampled from a human donor with ulcerative colitis or Crohn's disease, or a healthy co-twin of an affected twin (not recorded which).

This chain links TRBV5-1 with TRBJ2-1; TCRdb names TRBD2, which stays unverified in the absence of DNA. The CDR3 sequence is 18 residues long. Per germline, CDR1 SGHRS and CDR2 YFSETQ. CDR3 residues: CASSLATQTSGGGNEQFF.

The V and J genes are TRBV5-4 and TRBJ2-5; TCRdb proposes TRBD2, but this gene call is untestable without DNA. Germline CDR1 is SGHNT and CDR2 is YYREEE (reference sequence). The length of the CDR3 is 16 residues. CDR3 in amino acids: CASSTRLAGGAETQYF.

CDR3 in amino acids: CATSDIRDRADTQYF. The chain combines TRBV24-1 with TRBJ2-3; TCRdb indicates TRBD1, and absent DNA this call remains unverified. Germline V CDR1 and CDR2: KGHDR, SFDVKD. The CDR3 has 15 residues.

The V gene is TRBV10-3, the J gene TRBJ2-5; TCRdb's D gene call, TRBD2, goes unchecked for lack of DNA. Germline CDR1 is ENHRY and CDR2 is SYGVKD. The CDR3 loop spans 18 amino acids. CDR3 sequence reads: CAISESSSSGGLQETQYF.

The chain carries TRBV5-4 and TRBJ1-3; TCRdb reports TRBD1, a call that lacks DNA to check it against. The CDR3 totals 16 residues. Per the germline V gene, CDR1 is SGHNT and CDR2 is YYREEE (reference sequence). The CDR3 sequence: CASSLGGTGSGNTIYF.

This chain joins TRBV6-6 and TRBJ2-7; without DNA, the TCRdb call of TRBD2 cannot be checked. This CDR3 has 14 residues. Germline assignment: CDR1 MNHNY and CDR2 SVGAGI (reference sequence). CDR3 region: CATLPLAGSYEQYF.

J is TRBJ1-1 and V is TRBV29-1; TCRdb reports TRBD1, a call that lacks DNA to check it against. The CDR3 spans 15 residues. Germline V gene data show CDR1 as SQVTM and CDR2 as ANQGSEA. The chain's CDR3 is CSVRRQGASNTEAFF.

The chain has TRBV3-1 and TRBJ2-3; checking the TCRdb D call of TRBD2 is not possible without DNA. Per the germline V gene, CDR1 is LGHDT and CDR2 is YNNKEL (reference sequence). The CDR3 loop spans 19 amino acids. This CDR3 is CASSQNGGSTSLTTDTQYF.

The chain joins TRBV3-1 to TRBJ2-3; TCRdb reports TRBD1, a call that lacks DNA to check it against. The CDR3 has 18 amino acids. Germline V lookup: CDR1 LGHDT, CDR2 YNNKEL (reference sequence). This chain's CDR3 is CASSQDGPRGGYTDTQYF.

J is TRBJ2-1 and V is TRBV14; without DNA, the TCRdb call of TRBD1 cannot be checked. This CDR3 is built from 15 residues. Germline V gene data show CDR1 as SGHDN and CDR2 as FVKESK. The CDR3 loop is CASRRGAGLYNEQFF.

The rearrangement joins TRBV5-1 to TRBJ1-2; with no DNA, the TCRdb D assignment of TRBD1 cannot be verified. Germline V gene sequence: CDR1 SGHRS, CDR2 YFSETQ. The CDR3 extends over 16 amino acids. CDR3 in amino acids: CASSLFGAGEDYGYTF.

This chain connects TRBV7-8 to TRBJ1-2; the TCRdb D gene call, TRBD1, has no DNA to confirm it. The CDR3 loop spans 14 amino acids. Germline V gives CDR1 SGHVS, CDR2 FQNEAQ. CDR3 amino acids: CASSLGDNNYGYTF.

The chain uses TRBV7-2 and TRBJ1-2. The CDR3 sequence is 13 residues long. Germline CDR1 reads SGHTA; CDR2 reads FQGNSA. This CDR3 is CASSQGYNYGYTF.

The rearrangement uses TRBV5-1 and TRBJ1-1; no DNA is available, so the TRBD1 call from TCRdb remains unchecked. Germline V gene lookup returns CDR1 SGHRS and CDR2 YFSETQ. The CDR3 totals 16 residues. CDR3 region: CASSHERTGGHTEAFF.

The CDR3 reads CASNQNEPYSPLHF. This chain connects TRBV2 to TRBJ1-6. Germline V gene data show CDR1 as SNHLY and CDR2 as FYNNEI. This CDR3 comprises 14 residues.

The CDR3: CASSANRVGNIQYF. The V call is TRBV7-2, the J call TRBJ2-4; TCRdb lists TRBD1, though no DNA is available to test this call. CDR3 length: 14 amino acids. Germline CDR1 is SGHTA and CDR2 is FQGNSA.

The rearrangement uses TRBV2 and TRBJ1-5. Germline V gene data show CDR1 as SNHLY and CDR2 as FYNNEI. This CDR3 region has 17 residues. The CDR3 loop is CASSYIIATGSNQPQHF.

The chain employs TRBV5-1 and TRBJ1-1; checking the TCRdb D call of TRBD1 is not possible without DNA. This CDR3 is built from 15 residues. CDR1 is SGHRS and CDR2 is YFSETQ in the germline V gene. The CDR3 sequence is CASSLQGLGDTEAFF.

V is TRBV7-2 and J is TRBJ1-5. The CDR3 consists of 13 residues. In germline, CDR1 is SGHTA, CDR2 FQGNSA. CDR3: CASSLEAVSPQHF.

The chain links TRBV12-3 or TRBV12-4 to TRBJ1-2; absent DNA, TCRdb's TRBD1 call cannot be checked. The CDR3 totals 16 residues. This CDR3 reads CASSYSDRGPNYGYTF.

The V call is TRBV5-1, the J call TRBJ2-3; checking the TCRdb D call of TRBD1 is not possible without DNA. Germline CDR1 and CDR2: SGHRS and YFSETQ. The CDR3 contains 17 residues. This chain's CDR3 is CASSLASTGVLTDTQYF. The full variable domain, in which reference TRBV5-1 and TRBJ2-3 provide the parts outside the CDR3, is KAGVTQTPRYLIKTRGQQVTLSCSPISGHRSVSWYQQTPGQGLQFLFEYFSETQRNKGNFPGRFSGRQFSNSRSEMNVSTLELGDSALYLCASSLASTGVLTDTQYFGPGTRLTVL.